One and the same sample provided the 17 T cell receptor beta chains below, sequenced in a study of PD-L1 blockade in urothelial cancer. The time point is: peripheral blood 6 weeks after treatment start. Sequencing was performed with immunoSEQ multiplex PCR; in TCRdb, only in-frame clones are kept and a portion is missing. The sample includes about 76,000 clones, around 93% seen only once; the top ten take 0.87%. The sample was PBMCs, taken around atezolizumab (anti-PD-L1) treatment. These receptors all come from a woman older than 75 with urothelial cancer.

V and J are TRBV19 and TRBJ1-2, with D possibly matching TRBD1 (6 bases). The CDR3 consists of 15 residues. Germline V CDR1 and CDR2: LNHDA, SQIVND (reference sequence). V was clipped by 4 bases and J by 0 bases, with 12 bases between them. The CDR3 protein is CASSTPGVPNYGYTF. The CDR3 DNA follows: TGTGCCAGTAGTACTCCAGGGGTACCTAACTATGGCTACACCTTC.

The genes are TRBV14 and TRBJ1-4; 8 bases align to TRBD1. V trimming: 2 bases; J trimming: 7 bases; junction bases outside the gene matches: 6. The CDR3 runs 15 residues. The germline gives CDR1 SGHDN, CDR2 FVKESK. CDR3 amino acids: CASSQQQGAGEKLFF. The CDR3 DNA follows: TGTGCCAGCAGCCAACAGCAGGGGGCCGGTGAAAAACTGTTTTTT.

The J gene is TRBJ1-2, the V gene TRBV11-2, with D tentatively TRBD1 (6 bases). V was trimmed by 0 bases and J by 3 bases, leaving 8 bases between them. Per germline, CDR1 SGHAT and CDR2 FQNNGV. CDR3 length: 14 amino acids. The CDR3 loop is CASSLDGQHYGYTF. The DNA for the CDR3 is TGTGCCAGCAGCTTAGATGGACAGCACTATGGCTACACCTTC.

This clone was observed a few times. The chain uses TRBV18 and TRBJ2-7; D is possibly TRBD1 (6 bases). The CDR3 is 16 amino acids. Per germline, CDR1 KGHSH and CDR2 LQKENI. The V end was cut by 1 base, the J end by 7 bases, with 20 bases between. This CDR3 reads CASSPLPDSGLGEQYF. The CDR3 nucleotides read TGTGCCAGCTCACCACTTCCGGACAGTGGACTGGGGGAGCAGTACTTC.

The chain is built from TRBV4-2 and TRBJ2-7; D possibly corresponds to TRBD1 (8 bases). CDR1 and CDR2 (germline): LGHNA, YNFKEQ. This CDR3 has 16 amino acids. V was clipped by 0 bases and J by 6 bases, with 18 bases between them. CDR3 loop: CASSQELDREGREQYF. The CDR3 DNA follows: TGTGCCAGCAGCCAAGAGCTGGACAGGGAGGGTCGCGAGCAGTACTTC.

The rearrangement joins TRBV28 to TRBJ2-7, with TRBD2 matching 8 bases. This CDR3 region has 15 residues. Germline V gene data show CDR1 as MDHEN and CDR2 as SYDVKM. J was trimmed by 2 bases and V by 3 bases; bases with no gene match: 6. CDR3 in amino acids: CASSFGREVTYEQYF. The CDR3 DNA reads as TGTGCCAGCAGTTTTGGGCGGGAGGTAACCTACGAGCAGTACTTC.

The genes are TRBV10-2 and TRBJ1-2; D is perhaps TRBD1 (6 bases). This CDR3 spans 13 amino acids. Looked up from germline, CDR1 is WSHSY and CDR2 is SAAADI. V was pared by 6 bases and J by 4 bases, with 12 bases between. CDR3 nucleotide sequence: TGCGCCAGCAGCCCACAGGGTTCCTATGGCTACACCTTC. It encodes CASSPQGSYGYTF.

This CDR3 reads CASSYLPGQGNYGYTF. In DNA, the CDR3 is TGTGCCAGCAGTTACTTACCGGGACAGGGAAACTATGGCTACACCTTC. The chain links TRBV6-5 to TRBJ1-2, with TRBD1 matching over 9 bases. Trimming at V came to 1 base and at J to 2 bases, leaving 5 bases not matched to a gene. Germline V gives CDR1 MNHEY, CDR2 SVGAGI. The CDR3 consists of 16 residues.

V gene TRBV9 combines with J gene TRBJ2-5, with D unclear. The CDR3 loop spans 16 amino acids. V was trimmed by 0 bases and J by 0 bases, leaving 12 bases between them. Looked up from germline, CDR1 is SGDLS and CDR2 is YYNGEE. CDR3 sequence (DNA): TGTGCCAGCAGCGTAGCGGTCGGTAGTTACCAAGAGACCCAGTACTTC. Translating it yields CASSVAVGSYQETQYF. The whole variable domain, remainder taken from reference TRBV9 and TRBJ2-5, is DSGVTQTPKHLITATGQRVTLRCSPRSGDLSVYWYQQSLDQGLQFLIQYYNGEERAKGNILERFSAQQFPDLHSELNLSSLELGDSALYFCASSVAVGSYQETQYFGPGTRLLVL.

The gene calls are TRBV10-1 and TRBJ2-3; D uncertain. Trimming left V 5 bases short and J 4 bases short, with 7 bases between. CDR1 and CDR2 from the germline V gene are WNHNN and SYGVQD (reference sequence). The CDR3 length is 12 residues. CDR3 residues: CASSPTADTQYF. The CDR3, as DNA: TGCGCCAGCAGTCCTACGGCAGATACGCAGTATTTT.

V is TRBV19 and J is TRBJ2-7; D possibly corresponds to TRBD1 (6 bases). Germline V CDR1 and CDR2: LNHDA, SQIVND (reference sequence). The CDR3 covers 15 residues. V was clipped by 5 bases and J by 1 base, with 15 bases between them. CDR3 residues: CASSSGGGGSYEQYF. The CDR3 DNA reads TGTGCCAGTAGTTCCGGTGGGGGCGGATCCTACGAGCAGTACTTC.

The count of this clone is one. This chain joins TRBV11-2 and TRBJ1-1; D is ambiguous. Trimming removed 1 base at V and 4 bases at J, with 13 bases between. The CDR3 length is 15 residues. Germline lookup yields CDR1 SGHAT and CDR2 FQNNGV. The CDR3 sequence is CASSLAIRGVTEAFF. The CDR3, as DNA: TGTGCCAGCAGCTTAGCCATCCGGGGAGTCACTGAAGCTTTCTTT.

The chain has TRBV28 and TRBJ1-2, with 7 positions matching TRBD1. In germline, CDR1 is MDHEN, CDR2 SYDVKM. Unmatched junction bases numbered 9, after V lost 6 bases and J lost 5 bases. The CDR3 totals 14 residues. CDR3 in amino acids: CASSPGTAKYGYTF. DNA of the CDR3: TGTGCCAGCAGCCCGGGGACAGCCAAGTATGGCTACACCTTC.

The genes are TRBV6-1 and TRBJ1-5; no firm D call. The CDR3 sequence is 13 residues long. With 6 bases removed from V and 2 bases from J, the gap between germline ends came to 8 bases. The germline V gene has CDR1 MNHNS and CDR2 SASEGT. The CDR3 DNA sequence: TGTGCCAGCAGAACAACAGGCAATCAGCCCCAGCATTTT. Protein: CASRTTGNQPQHF.

The rearrangement uses TRBV11-3 and TRBJ2-5; 8 bases are a match to TRBD1. The CDR3 consists of 16 residues. V trimming: 5 bases; J trimming: 5 bases; junction bases outside the gene matches: 13. In germline, CDR1 is SGHNT, CDR2 YENEEA. The CDR3 region has the DNA TGTGCCAGCAGCGCGGCTCGGACAGGGATTGTGGAGACCCAGTACTTC. This gives the protein CASSAARTGIVETQYF.

The V call is TRBV6-6, the J call TRBJ1-1; TRBD1 aligns across 10 bases. J lost 2 bases, V lost 4 bases, and 1 base had no gene match. The CDR3 runs to 14 residues. The germline gives CDR1 MNHNY, CDR2 SVGAGI (reference sequence). CDR3 nucleotides: TGTGCCAGCAGTTGGGACAGGGGAAACACTGAAGCTTTCTTT. It specifies CASSWDRGNTEAFF.

The V and J genes are TRBV6-6 and TRBJ1-5, with 7 bases lining up with TRBD1. The CDR3 contains 14 residues. The V and J ends lost 6 bases and 5 bases, in that order; junction bases with no gene match: 7. Germline values: CDR1 MNHNY, CDR2 SVGAGI (reference sequence). In DNA form, the CDR3 reads TGTGCCAGCAGCTTAGACAGGGATGATCAGCCCCAGCATTTT. It translates to CASSLDRDDQPQHF.